This T cell receptor beta chain comes out of a study of shared clonotypes between healthy human individuals. Assay: immunoSEQ multiplex PCR; the TCRdb copy retains only in-frame clones and omits some. The data hold about 1.5 million clones, with more than 95% observed a single time. V gave up 5 bases and J gave up 4 bases; unmatched junction bases: 11. The CDR3 is 18 residues long. CDR1 is SEHNR, CDR2 FQNEAQ, per germline (reference sequence). Material for sequencing was naive CD4+ T cells sorted from blood. The subset was: CD45RA+ positively selected. The chain links TRBV7-9 to TRBJ2-3, with 14 bases that match TRBD2. The TCR was taken from a young man in good health. CDR3 nucleotide sequence: TGTGCCAGCAGCGGCGGCACGGGACTAGCGGGAGACGCAGATACGCAGTATTTT. Translating it yields CASSGGTGLAGDADTQYF. The full variable domain, completed using reference TRBV7-9 and TRBJ2-3, is DTGVSQNPRHKITKRGQNVTFRCDPISEHNRLYWYRQTLGQGPEFLTYFQNEAQLEKSRLLSDRFSAERPKGSFSTLEIQRTEQGDSAMYLCASSGGTGLAGDADTQYFGPGTRLTVL.